This TCR beta chain came from a study of CD8 T cells in Susac syndrome. Random hexamers were used to reverse transcribe about 0.5 to 1 ug of RNA. Each CDR3 protein is one row after TCRdb ran MiXCR on the immunoSEQ multiplex PCR reads. Of around 120,000 distinct CDR3 sequences listed, roughly 94% are singletons. Germline CDR1 reads SGHTA; CDR2 reads FQGNSA. This CDR3 region has 16 residues. V lost 5 bases, J lost 0 bases, and 14 bases lay in between. This receptor was identified in a human donor with multiple sclerosis. J is TRBJ2-1 and V is TRBV7-2; D perhaps matches TRBD2 (6 bases). The sequencing input was CD4+ T cells from PBMCs. In nucleotides, the CDR3 is TGTGCCAGCAGCCAACGGGGGATGAGCTCCTACAATGAGCAGTTCTTC. Its translation is CASSQRGMSSYNEQFF.